What follows are 23 T cell receptor beta chains derived from one specimen sequenced in a study of blood T cell repertoires in COVID-19. Only in-frame clones appear in the TCRdb table, and some are missing; sequencing was by immunoSEQ multiplex PCR. The sample consists of over 200,000 clones, about 85% of them appearing once. The specimen was PBMCs or T cells enriched from blood (not recorded which). The receptors derive from a man aged 30-40 years who had recovered from COVID-19.

This chain connects TRBV19 to TRBJ1-4; 7 nucleotides match TRBD1. The V gene's germline CDR1 is LNHDA and CDR2 SQIVND (reference sequence). This CDR3 is 14 amino acids long. Trimming removed 7 bases from V and 6 bases from J; junction bases left unmatched: 8. The DNA of the CDR3 is TGTGCCAGTACCGTGGACAGGAGACATGAAAAACTGTTTTTT. The encoded protein is CASTVDRRHEKLFF.

The chain recombines TRBV30 with TRBJ1-5; no reliable D call. Germline CDR1 is GTSNPN and CDR2 is SVGIG (reference sequence). The CDR3 extends over 16 amino acids. V was trimmed by 3 bases and J by 6 bases, leaving 21 bases between them. The CDR3 DNA follows: TGTGCCTGGAGCGAAAGCGGACCCTTTGGTCGTCAGCCCCAGCATTTT. Translated, it gives CAWSESGPFGRQPQHF.

This clone was seen a single time. J is TRBJ1-1 and V is TRBV14, with D possibly TRBD1 on 5 matching bases. The CDR3 has 13 amino acids. Trimming stripped 4 bases from V and 7 bases from J, with 13 bases between. Germline CDR1 SGHDN, CDR2 FVKESK. CDR3 bases: TGTGCCAGCAGCCCCCGTAGTAGGGGTGAAGCTTTCTTT. Its translation is CASSPRSRGEAFF.

This clone showed up just a few times. V and J are TRBV5-6 and TRBJ2-5; 11 bases are shared with TRBD2. CDR1 and CDR2 from the germline V gene are SGHDT and YYEEEE. The CDR3 spans 15 residues. After removal of 0 bases from V and 2 bases from J, the junction contained 0 bases not matched to a gene. CDR3 sequence: CASSLGLAGQETQYF. As DNA, the CDR3 is TGTGCCAGCAGCTTGGGACTAGCGGGACAAGAGACCCAGTACTTC. Full variable domain (outside the CDR3, taken from reference TRBV5-6 and TRBJ2-5): DAGVTQSPTHLIKTRGQQVTLRCSPKSGHDTVSWYQQALGQGPQFIFQYYEEEERQRGNFPDRFSGHQFPNYSSELNVNALLLGDSALYLCASSLGLAGQETQYFGPGTRLLVL.

This chain connects TRBV27 to TRBJ1-2; D gene unclear. V lost 0 bases and J lost 6, with 11 bases in between. From germline, CDR1 is MNHEY and CDR2 SMNVEV (reference sequence). The length of the CDR3 is 14 residues. The CDR3 DNA sequence: TGTGCCAGCAGTTTATCGAGAGGGTTTGATGGCTACACCTTC. Its translation is CASSLSRGFDGYTF.

CDR3 bases: TGTGCCAGCAGTCCCACAGGGGTAGGAAACACCATATATTTT. As protein: CASSPTGVGNTIYF. V usage is TRBV28 and J usage is TRBJ1-3; TRBD1 matches at 7 bases. The trim removed 5 bases at V and 4 bases at J, leaving 5 bases unmatched. The CDR3 runs to 14 residues. Germline V CDR1 and CDR2: MDHEN, SYDVKM.

The chain couples TRBV4-2 to TRBJ1-6; TRBD1 agrees at 8 bases. This CDR3 region has 18 residues. The V and J ends lost 0 bases and 10 bases, in that order; junction bases with no gene match: 14. Germline-derived CDR1 and CDR2 are LGHNA and YNFKEQ. DNA of the CDR3: TGTGCCAGCAGCCAAGACCCGGAGGCAGGGACAGGAGCATCACCCCTCCACTTT. It codes for CASSQDPEAGTGASPLHF.

This chain links TRBV19 with TRBJ2-7; D is perhaps TRBD1 (6 bases). This CDR3 is built from 15 residues. Looked up from germline, CDR1 is LNHDA and CDR2 is SQIVND (reference sequence). Trimming took 7 bases from V and 0 from J, leaving 16 bases between them. In nucleotides, the CDR3 is TGTGCCAGTACCCCCACCAGGACAGCCTCCTACGAGCAGTACTTC. This translates into CASTPTRTASYEQYF.

The chain carries TRBV5-4 and TRBJ2-7; 9 bases match TRBD1. The CDR3 runs to 15 residues. CDR1 SGHNT and CDR2 YYREEE come from the germline V gene (reference sequence). The V segment lost 4 bases and the J segment 1 base; nucleotides outside the gene matches: 6. The CDR3 here is CASSVGTGLSYEQYF. The CDR3 coding sequence is TGTGCCAGCAGCGTGGGGACAGGGCTATCCTACGAGCAGTACTTC.

This chain uses TRBV28 with TRBJ1-6; D unresolved. The CDR3 has 15 residues. V gave up 5 bases and J gave up 2 bases, with 10 bases separating them. Per germline, CDR1 MDHEN and CDR2 SYDVKM. CDR3 sequence (DNA): TGTGCCAGCAGTAACCACAGAACCTATAATTCACCCCTCCACTTT. It specifies CASSNHRTYNSPLHF. Full variable domain (missing parts from reference TRBV28 and TRBJ1-6): DVKVTQSSRYLVKRTGEKVFLECVQDMDHENMFWYRQDPGLGLRLIYFSYDVKMKEKGDIPEGYSVSREKKERFSLILESASTNQTSMYLCASSNHRTYNSPLHFGNGTRLTVT.

V gene TRBV4-2 combines with J gene TRBJ1-3, with D uncertain. V was cut by 2 bases and J by 0 bases, with 8 bases left in between. The CDR3 has 15 residues. Per germline, CDR1 LGHNA and CDR2 YNFKEQ. The CDR3 DNA is TGTGCCAGCAGCCAACGGCGGGGCTCTGGAAACACCATATATTTT. It codes for CASSQRRGSGNTIYF.

The V call is TRBV15, the J call TRBJ1-2; D is perhaps TRBD1 (5 bases). Germline-derived CDR1 and CDR2 are LNHNV and YYDKDF (reference sequence). The V end lost 1 base, the J end lost 2 bases, and 11 bases lay between the germline ends. There are 15 residues in the CDR3. The CDR3 bases are TGTGCCACCAGCAGAGGACAGCCCACCAACTATGGCTACACCTTC. Its translation: CATSRGQPTNYGYTF.

The chain employs TRBV5-1 and TRBJ1-4, with 8 bases fitting TRBD1. Per germline, CDR1 SGHRS and CDR2 YFSETQ. This CDR3 has 16 amino acids. Trimming at V came to 0 bases and at J to 7 bases, leaving 8 bases not matched to a gene. CDR3 loop: CASSLDGTGGGEKLFF. The CDR3 nucleotides read TGCGCCAGCAGCTTGGATGGTACAGGGGGAGGTGAAAAACTGTTTTTT.

This sequence joins TRBV18 and TRBJ2-1, with unresolved D. CDR3 size: 15 residues. V gave up 0 bases and J gave up 6 bases, with 12 bases separating them. Germline CDR1 and CDR2: KGHSH and LQKENI. CDR3 bases: TGTGCCAGCTCACCACCGGGCCCGCACGTCAATGAGCAGTTCTTC. Protein product: CASSPPGPHVNEQFF.

The chain couples TRBV4-3 to TRBJ2-7; 8 nucleotides agree with TRBD2. The CDR3 covers 13 residues. Germline trimming cut 2 bases from V and 7 bases from J; bases unmatched to any gene: 4. Germline V gene lookup returns CDR1 LGHNA and CDR2 YSLEER. Written as DNA, the CDR3 is TGCGCCAGCAGCCAATGGCGGGGGGAAGAGCAGTACTTC. Translated, it gives CASSQWRGEEQYF.

This rearrangement joins TRBV7-2 to TRBJ2-7; 8 bases are a match to TRBD2. V shed 5 bases and J 0 bases; nucleotides not matched to a gene: 6. Germline V gene sequence: CDR1 SGHTA, CDR2 FQGNSA. The length of the CDR3 is 15 residues. The CDR3: CASSPDGLASYEQYF. CDR3 bases: TGTGCCAGCAGCCCAGACGGACTAGCCTCCTACGAGCAGTACTTC.

The DNA for the CDR3 is TGCAGTGCTAGTGTAGCGGGAGGGCCCGGAGAGACCCAGTACTTC. Amino acid sequence: CSASVAGGPGETQYF. The chain joins TRBV20-1 to TRBJ2-5, with 11 bases fitting TRBD2. J gave up 4 bases and V 3 bases, and 7 bases lay outside the gene matches. The CDR3 consists of 15 residues. Germline V lookup: CDR1 DFQATT, CDR2 SNEGSKA (reference sequence).

This clone was recorded only once. The rearrangement links TRBV15 to TRBJ2-7, with D possibly matching TRBD1 (6 bases). CDR3 size: 14 residues. CDR1 is LNHNV and CDR2 is YYDKDF in the germline V gene (reference sequence). V dropped 5 bases and J dropped 0 bases, with 11 bases sitting between them. The CDR3 loop is CATSVQGGSYEQYF. As DNA, the CDR3 is TGTGCCACCAGCGTACAGGGCGGCTCCTACGAGCAGTACTTC. Variable domain in full (rest from reference TRBV15 and TRBJ2-7): DAMVIQNPRYQVTQFGKPVTLSCSQTLNHNVMYWYQQKSSQAPKLLFHYYDKDFNNEADTPDNFQSRRPNTSFCFLDIRSPGLGDTAMYLCATSVQGGSYEQYFGPGTRLTVT.

The chain employs TRBV3-1 (or the pseudogene TRBV3-2) and TRBJ2-7; D might be TRBD1 (6 bases). This CDR3 has 14 residues. The germline gives CDR1 LGHDT, CDR2 YNNKEL (reference sequence). Trimming stripped 0 bases from V and 1 base from J, with 7 bases between. The CDR3 protein is CASSQEGGSYEQYF. DNA for the CDR3: TGTGCCAGCAGCCAAGAAGGGGGATCCTACGAGCAGTACTTC.

J is TRBJ2-6 and V is TRBV5-1; the D is unclear. Germline-derived CDR1 and CDR2 are SGHRS and YFSETQ. Trimming took off 4 bases at V and 1 base at J, with 9 bases between the two ends. CDR3 length: 15 amino acids. The DNA for the CDR3 is TGCGCCAGCAGCCCCGGGTCTTCTGGGGCCAACGTCCTGACTTTC. Its translation: CASSPGSSGANVLTF.

The V call is TRBV27, the J call TRBJ2-1; the match to TRBD2 covers 7 bases. The CDR3 is made up of 17 amino acids. Looked up from germline, CDR1 is MNHEY and CDR2 is SMNVEV (reference sequence). The junction had 6 bases not matched to a gene; V was cut back by 1 base and J by 0 bases. In nucleotides, the CDR3 is TGTGCCAGCAGTTTATTTGGTAGCGGGTCCTCCTACAATGAGCAGTTCTTC. This encodes CASSLFGSGSSYNEQFF.

The V and J genes are TRBV7-8 and TRBJ2-1, with a possible D match to TRBD1 (6 bases). Germline CDR1 SGHVS, CDR2 FQNEAQ. Trimming took 1 base from V and 0 from J, leaving 10 bases between them. The CDR3 is 16 residues long. The CDR3 DNA reads as TGTGCCAGCAGCTTAGGGACAGCCAGCTCCTACAATGAGCAGTTCTTC. Translated, it gives CASSLGTASSYNEQFF. Drawing the rest from reference TRBV7-8 and TRBJ2-1, the complete variable domain is GAGVSQSPRYKVAKRGQDVALRCDPISGHVSLFWYQQALGQGPEFLTYFQNEAQLDKSGLPSDRFFAERPEGSVSTLKIQRTQQEDSAVYLCASSLGTASSYNEQFFGPGTRLTVL.

The J gene is TRBJ2-3, the V gene TRBV27, with D perhaps TRBD1 (6 bases). With 8 bases removed from V and 2 bases from J, the gap between germline ends came to 14 bases. Germline V gene lookup returns CDR1 MNHEY and CDR2 SMNVEV (reference sequence). The CDR3 has 14 residues. For the CDR3, the DNA is TGTGCCAGCGGGACCAGGGGCATCACAGATACGCAGTATTTT. Translation: CASGTRGITDTQYF.